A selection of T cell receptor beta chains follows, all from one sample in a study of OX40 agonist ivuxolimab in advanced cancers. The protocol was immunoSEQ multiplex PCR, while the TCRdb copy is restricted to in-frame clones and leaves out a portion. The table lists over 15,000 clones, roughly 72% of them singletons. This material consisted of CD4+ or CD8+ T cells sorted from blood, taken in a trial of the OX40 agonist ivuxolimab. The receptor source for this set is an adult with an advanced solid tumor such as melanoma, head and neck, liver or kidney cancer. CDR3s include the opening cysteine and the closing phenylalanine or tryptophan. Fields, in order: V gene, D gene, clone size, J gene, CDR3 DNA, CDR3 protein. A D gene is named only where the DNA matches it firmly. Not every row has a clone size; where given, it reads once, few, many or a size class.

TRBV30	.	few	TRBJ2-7	TGTGCCTGGAGTGTAGTCCTCGAGCAGTACTTC	CAWSVVLEQYF
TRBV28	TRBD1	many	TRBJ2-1	TGTGCCAGCACCCCGGACAGGGGCATGCAGTTCTTC	CASTPDRGMQFF
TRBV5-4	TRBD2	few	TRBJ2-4	TGTGCCAGCAGCTTCAGCGGGGGGCAAAACATTCAGTACTTC	CASSFSGGQNIQYF
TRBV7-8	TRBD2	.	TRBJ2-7	TGTGCCAGCAGCCCATGGACTAGCGGGGGGGCCTACGAGCAGTACTTC	CASSPWTSGGAYEQYF
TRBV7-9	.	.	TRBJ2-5	TGTGCCAGCAGCTTAGTCAAAGAGACCCAGTACTTC	CASSLVKETQYF
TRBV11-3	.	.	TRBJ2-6	TGTGCCAGCAGCTTAGTCCGGATCTCTGGGGCCAACGTCCTGGCTTTC	CASSLVRISGANVLAF
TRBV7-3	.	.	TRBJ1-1	TGTGCCAGCAGCTTATTGGGGGCGGACACTGAAGCTTTCTTT	CASSLLGADTEAFF
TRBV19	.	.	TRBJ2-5	TGTGCCAGTAGTTGGGCGGGGGCCCCTCAAGAGACCCAGTACTTC	CASSWAGAPQETQYF
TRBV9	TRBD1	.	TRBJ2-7	TGTGCCAGCAGCCCCTCCTCCGGACAGGGGGGCGAGCAGTACTTC	CASSPSSGQGGEQYF
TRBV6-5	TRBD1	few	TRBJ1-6	TGTGCCAGCAGTTACCGAGACAGGGGTAACAATTCACCCCTCCACTTT	CASSYRDRGNNSPLHF
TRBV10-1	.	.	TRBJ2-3	TGCGCCAGCAGTGTTACCACTCTAGCTATTGGCACAGATACGCAGTATTTT	CASSVTTLAIGTDTQYF
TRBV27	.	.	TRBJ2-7	TGTGCCAGCGGCCACGGGACGGCCTACGAGCAGTACTTC	CASGHGTAYEQYF
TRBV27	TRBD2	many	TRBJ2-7	TGTGCCAGCAGTTTGGTAGCGGGGGGCGACGAGCAGTACTTC	CASSLVAGGDEQYF
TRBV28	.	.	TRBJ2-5	TGTGCCAGCAGTTTAAACCTGGTAGAGACCCAGTACTTC	CASSLNLVETQYF
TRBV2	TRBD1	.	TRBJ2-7	TGTGCCAGCAGTACTCGACAGGGCTCGGCCTCGAACCACGAGCAGTACTTC	CASSTRQGSASNHEQYF
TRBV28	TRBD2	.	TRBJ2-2	TGTGCCAGCAGTTTATATGGGCTAGCGGGAGTCACCGGGGAGCTGTTTTTT	CASSLYGLAGVTGELFF
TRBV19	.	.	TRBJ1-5	TGTGCCAGTAGTATAGATCGTTGGGGCGACACCTGGGAACAGGGTCAGCCCCAGCATTTT	CASSIDRWGDTWEQGQPQHF
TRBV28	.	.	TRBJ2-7	TGTGCCAGCAGTTTGGAGGGGCCGTCTGGGGAGCAGTACTTC	CASSLEGPSGEQYF
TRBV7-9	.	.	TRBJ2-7	TGTGCCAGCAGTAACGGACGGGGGGAGCAGTACTTC	CASSNGRGEQYF
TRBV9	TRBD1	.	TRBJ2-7	TGTGCCAGCAGCCCTGGGGACAGGGTTGGCTACGAGCAGTACTTC	CASSPGDRVGYEQYF
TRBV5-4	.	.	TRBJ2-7	TGTGCCAGCAGCTGGGGGCTCGGCTCCTACGAGCAGTACTTC	CASSWGLGSYEQYF
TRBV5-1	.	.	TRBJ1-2	TGCGCCAGCAGCTCGGATCCGGACGTCTTTACAAGGGGCTACACCTTC	CASSSDPDVFTRGYTF
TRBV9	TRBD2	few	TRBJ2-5	TGTGCCAGCAGCGCCAGCGGGGCCCAAGAGACCCAGTACTTC	CASSASGAQETQYF
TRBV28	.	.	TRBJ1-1	TGTGCCAGCAGTTACGGGTGGAACACTGAAGCTTTCTTT	CASSYGWNTEAFF
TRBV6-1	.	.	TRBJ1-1	TGTGCCAGCAGTAAATGGGAGATGAACACTGAAGCTTTCTTT	CASSKWEMNTEAFF
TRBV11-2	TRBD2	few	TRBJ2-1	TGTGCCAGCAGCTTTGAGCGGGGGTTGAATGAGCAGTTCTTC	CASSFERGLNEQFF